This T cell receptor beta chain is from a study of graft-versus-host responses after intestinal transplantation. Study-wide background: Following induction with anti-thymocyte globulin, all recipients were given tacrolimus and steroids for two to three years.

In the case of this clone: Its target is not known.

The CDR3 loop spans 17 amino acids. The germline V gene has CDR1 SNHLY and CDR2 FYNNEI. The J segment lost 0 bases and the V segment lost 5 bases, leaving 5 bases of the junction unmatched. Only in-frame clones appear in the TCRdb table, and some are missing; sequencing was by immunoSEQ multiplex PCR. The table shows about 39,000 clones, with approximately 93% occurring only once. General study findings and limits: Graft-donor T cell macrochimerism in patients accompanied high graft-versus-host to host-versus-graft clonal ratios in allografts.

The rearrangement joins TRBV2 to TRBJ2-6, with 9 bases that match TRBD1. This TCR came from a human patient who received an intestinal transplant, so some T cells may come from the graft donor. Material: PBMCs, obtained approximately 700 days after intestinal transplantation. The CDR3 DNA is TGTGCCAGCAGTCCGGGACAGGGTCTCTCTGGGGCCAACGTCCTGACTTTC. Amino acid sequence: CASSPGQGLSGANVLTF.